This is a list of T cell receptor beta chains from one sample in a study of blood T cells in healthy people across ages. TCRdb re-called the 5' RACE reads with MiXCR, one entry per CDR3 protein. Among some 800,000 distinct CDR3 sequences listed, about 25% were seen once. These data were likewise used in another study, on T cells of mothers and their children.

Sequencing used blood. The receptors come from a boy under 18 in good health. CDR3s include the opening cysteine and the closing phenylalanine or tryptophan. Fields, in order: J gene, clone size, D gene, V gene, CDR3 DNA, CDR3 protein. D genes are given only for firm matches. A row's size may be missing; if present it is once, few, many or a size class.

J gene: TRBJ2-5; clone size: NA; D gene: NA; V gene: TRBV7-9; CDR3 DNA: TGTGCCAGCAGCTTAGCGTTTGGAAGACAAGAGACCCAGTACTTC; CDR3 protein: CASSLAFGRQETQYF
J gene: TRBJ2-7; clone size: NA; D gene: NA; V gene: TRBV7-2; CDR3 DNA: TGTGCCAGCAGCTTTGACCCAGCTAGCGAGCAGTACTTC; CDR3 protein: CASSFDPASEQYF
J gene: TRBJ2-4; clone size: few; D gene: NA; V gene: TRBV6-2/TRBV6-3; CDR3 DNA: TGTGTCAGCAGTTCAGGTCACGGAAACATTCAGTACTTC; CDR3 protein: CVSSSGHGNIQYF
J gene: TRBJ2-1; clone size: NA; D gene: TRBD2; V gene: TRBV27; CDR3 DNA: TGTGCCAGCAGTTTATTAGGGACTAGCGGGGGGAATGAGCAGTTCTTC; CDR3 protein: CASSLLGTSGGNEQFF
J gene: TRBJ1-2; clone size: NA; D gene: NA; V gene: TRBV6-5; CDR3 DNA: TGTGCCAGCAGTGAGGAGACCCGGGACTACTATGGCTACACCTTC; CDR3 protein: CASSEETRDYYGYTF
J gene: TRBJ1-4; clone size: few; D gene: TRBD1; V gene: TRBV2; CDR3 DNA: TGTGCCAGCAGGATGACAGGGGCGGAAGAAAAACTGTTTTTT; CDR3 protein: CASRMTGAEEKLFF
J gene: TRBJ2-3; clone size: NA; D gene: NA; V gene: TRBV20-1; CDR3 DNA: TGCAGTGCTAGGCGGCCGACGACAGATACGCAGTATTTT; CDR3 protein: CSARRPTTDTQYF
J gene: TRBJ2-1; clone size: few; D gene: TRBD2; V gene: TRBV13; CDR3 DNA: TGTGCCAGCAGCTTAGGGACGGGGGGAGATGAGCAGTTCTTC; CDR3 protein: CASSLGTGGDEQFF
J gene: TRBJ2-7; clone size: few; D gene: TRBD1; V gene: TRBV28; CDR3 DNA: TGTGCCAGCAGTTTGCCCGGGACAGGGATCTACGAGCAGTACTTC; CDR3 protein: CASSLPGTGIYEQYF
J gene: TRBJ2-7; clone size: few; D gene: NA; V gene: TRBV28; CDR3 DNA: TGTGCCAGCAGTCCTCCCCTCCTCGGTGGGGGAGTCGAGCAGTACTTC; CDR3 protein: CASSPPLLGGGVEQYF
J gene: TRBJ2-1; clone size: few; D gene: TRBD2; V gene: TRBV28; CDR3 DNA: TGTGCCAGCAGTTTATCAGCAGCGGGAGAGGTGGATGAGCAGTTCTTC; CDR3 protein: CASSLSAAGEVDEQFF
J gene: TRBJ2-7; clone size: NA; D gene: NA; V gene: TRBV5-8; CDR3 DNA: TGTGCCAGCATGAACGACGCTTCCTACGAGCAGTACTTC; CDR3 protein: CASMNDASYEQYF
J gene: TRBJ2-3; clone size: NA; D gene: NA; V gene: TRBV5-1; CDR3 DNA: TGCGCCAGCAGAACACTTACAGGCCCGGGGGGCACAGATACGCAGTATTTT; CDR3 protein: CASRTLTGPGGTDTQYF
J gene: TRBJ1-6; clone size: NA; D gene: NA; V gene: TRBV6-1; CDR3 DNA: TGTGCCAGCAGTGAAGGGCTCTTCACCCTCCACTTT; CDR3 protein: CASSEGLFTLHF
J gene: TRBJ1-1; clone size: few; D gene: TRBD1; V gene: TRBV2; CDR3 DNA: TGTGCCAGCAAGCTCCCCAGTGTGGGACAGGGGCCTCTACCATCGAACACTGAAGCTTTCTTT; CDR3 protein: CASKLPSVGQGPLPSNTEAFF
J gene: TRBJ2-5; clone size: NA; D gene: TRBD1; V gene: TRBV7-9; CDR3 DNA: TGTGCCAGCAGCCCACAGACAGGGCTGGCTAACCAAGAGACCCAGTACTTC; CDR3 protein: CASSPQTGLANQETQYF
J gene: TRBJ1-2; clone size: NA; D gene: NA; V gene: TRBV29-1; CDR3 DNA: TGCAGCGTTGTCGGCGGCCACTATGGCTACACCTTC; CDR3 protein: CSVVGGHYGYTF
J gene: TRBJ2-7; clone size: NA; D gene: NA; V gene: TRBV20-1; CDR3 DNA: TGCAGTGCTAGAGAACTAGGGGCGCGCCACTTC; CDR3 protein: CSARELGARHF
J gene: TRBJ2-7; clone size: few; D gene: NA; V gene: TRBV15; CDR3 DNA: TGTGCCACCAGCGCACTGTCGAGCTACGAGCAGTACTTC; CDR3 protein: CATSALSSYEQYF
J gene: TRBJ1-1; clone size: NA; D gene: NA; V gene: TRBV16; CDR3 DNA: TGTGCCAGCAGCCAATATCCAGACACTGAAGCTTTCTTT; CDR3 protein: CASSQYPDTEAFF
J gene: TRBJ2-2; clone size: NA; D gene: TRBD2; V gene: TRBV20-1; CDR3 DNA: TGCAGTGCCAACTTAGCGGGAGGGCCGCATACCGGGGAGCTGTTTTTT; CDR3 protein: CSANLAGGPHTGELFF
J gene: TRBJ1-6; clone size: few; D gene: NA; V gene: TRBV12-3/TRBV12-4; CDR3 DNA: TGTGCCAGCAGTTCGACCGAGGGCAATTCACCCCTCCACTTT; CDR3 protein: CASSSTEGNSPLHF
J gene: TRBJ2-7; clone size: NA; D gene: NA; V gene: TRBV29-1; CDR3 DNA: TGCAGCGTTGAATCTGGACGCTCCTACGAGCAGTACTTC; CDR3 protein: CSVESGRSYEQYF
J gene: TRBJ2-5; clone size: NA; D gene: TRBD2; V gene: TRBV7-2; CDR3 DNA: TGTGCCAGCAGCGCCAGGGGAGCGGGAGTAGGGGAGACCCAGTACTTC; CDR3 protein: CASSARGAGVGETQYF
J gene: TRBJ1-5; clone size: once; D gene: NA; V gene: TRBV6-5; CDR3 DNA: TGTGCCAGCAGTCCCAGGGCGTACAATCAGCCCCAGCATTTT; CDR3 protein: CASSPRAYNQPQHF
J gene: TRBJ1-1; clone size: few; D gene: TRBD1; V gene: TRBV27; CDR3 DNA: TGTGCCAGCAGTCGACGAAGGGGGCTGAACACCGAAGCTTTCTTT; CDR3 protein: CASSRRRGLNTEAFF
J gene: TRBJ2-5; clone size: few; D gene: NA; V gene: TRBV20-1; CDR3 DNA: TGCAGTGCTAGTAGAGTCCAGGGCCAAGAGACCCAGTACTTC; CDR3 protein: CSASRVQGQETQYF
J gene: TRBJ2-3; clone size: NA; D gene: NA; V gene: TRBV5-5; CDR3 DNA: TGTGCCAGCAGCTTGGAGTGGGGTAGCACAGATACGCAGTATTTT; CDR3 protein: CASSLEWGSTDTQYF
J gene: TRBJ2-5; clone size: NA; D gene: NA; V gene: TRBV20-1; CDR3 DNA: TGCAGCCTAAGGGGGGGACCCCAAGAGACCCAGTACTTC; CDR3 protein: CSLRGGPQETQYF
J gene: TRBJ2-3; clone size: NA; D gene: NA; V gene: TRBV27; CDR3 DNA: TGTGCCAGCAGTTTTCAGGGACTCACAGATACGCAGTATTTT; CDR3 protein: CASSFQGLTDTQYF
J gene: TRBJ1-4; clone size: NA; D gene: TRBD1; V gene: TRBV7-2; CDR3 DNA: TGTGCCAGCAGCTTTGACAGGGTGGGGAGGGAAAAACTGTTTTTT; CDR3 protein: CASSFDRVGREKLFF
J gene: TRBJ2-1; clone size: few; D gene: TRBD2; V gene: TRBV9; CDR3 DNA: TGTGCCAGCAGCGTAGAGGGACTAGCGGGAGTGCCGAATGAGCAGTTCTTC; CDR3 protein: CASSVEGLAGVPNEQFF
J gene: TRBJ1-6; clone size: NA; D gene: NA; V gene: TRBV5-1; CDR3 DNA: TGCGCCAGCACCCCTAACGGGGCGCCCAATTCACCCCTCCACTTT; CDR3 protein: CASTPNGAPNSPLHF
J gene: TRBJ2-7; clone size: NA; D gene: TRBD2; V gene: TRBV25-1; CDR3 DNA: TGTGCCACCCAGTCTTGGGCTAGCGGCTACGAGCAGTACTTC; CDR3 protein: CATQSWASGYEQYF
J gene: TRBJ1-2; clone size: few; D gene: NA; V gene: TRBV29-1; CDR3 DNA: TGCAGCGTTAATCCAGCAGGGAGCTATGGCTACACCTTC; CDR3 protein: CSVNPAGSYGYTF
J gene: TRBJ2-3; clone size: NA; D gene: NA; V gene: TRBV24-1; CDR3 DNA: TGTGCCACCAGTGACCCAAGTCGCTTTACGCAGTATTTT; CDR3 protein: CATSDPSRFTQYF